This passage covers 3 T cell receptor beta chains from one sample sequenced in a study of tumor-infiltrating lymphocytes in oesophageal squamous cell carcinoma. MiXCR, run by TCRdb on the PCR reads, gives a single entry per CDR3 protein. The sample holds approximately 20,000 distinct CDR3 sequences, approximately 40% seen once. Sequencing was performed on esophageal tumor tissue. These receptor sequences come from a male donor with esophageal squamous cell carcinoma.

The rearrangement uses TRBV7-8 and TRBJ1-1, with TRBD1 as a possible D gene (7 bases). TRBJ2-2 matches the DNA end more closely, so the J call is doubtful. The CDR3 is 24 residues long. CDR1 and CDR2 from the germline V gene are SGHVS and FQNEAQ. CDR3 region: CASSLGAGGRYGETQYLGAGELFF. The CDR3 DNA follows: TGTGCCAGCAGCTTAGGGGCAGGGGGGAGATATGGAGAGACCCAGTACTTAGGCGCCGGGGAGCTGTTTTTT.

This clonotype was seen repeatedly, ten times or more. Written as DNA, the CDR3 is TGTGCCAGCAGTTCACGACAGGGTGGGGATAATGAAAAACTGTTTTTT. Encoded protein: CASSSRQGGDNEKLFF. The chain recombines TRBV6-1 with TRBJ1-4, with TRBD1 matching 7 bases. Germline V gives CDR1 MNHNS, CDR2 SASEGT. The V gene end was trimmed by 5 bases and the J gene end by 4 bases; junction bases not matched to a gene: 10. The length of the CDR3 is 16 residues.

The chain uses TRBV7-8 and TRBJ2-7; D not certain. Trimming left V 3 bases short and J 0 bases short, with 3 bases between. CDR1 and CDR2 from the germline V gene are SGHVS and FQNEAQ. The CDR3 has 12 residues. CDR3 sequence reads: CASSFDSYEQYF. The CDR3 coding sequence is TGTGCCAGCAGCTTTGACTCCTACGAGCAGTACTTC. The complete variable domain, with remaining parts taken from reference TRBV7-8 and TRBJ2-7, reads GAGVSQSPRYKVAKRGQDVALRCDPISGHVSLFWYQQALGQGPEFLTYFQNEAQLDKSGLPSDRFFAERPEGSVSTLKIQRTQQEDSAVYLCASSFDSYEQYFGPGTRLTVT.